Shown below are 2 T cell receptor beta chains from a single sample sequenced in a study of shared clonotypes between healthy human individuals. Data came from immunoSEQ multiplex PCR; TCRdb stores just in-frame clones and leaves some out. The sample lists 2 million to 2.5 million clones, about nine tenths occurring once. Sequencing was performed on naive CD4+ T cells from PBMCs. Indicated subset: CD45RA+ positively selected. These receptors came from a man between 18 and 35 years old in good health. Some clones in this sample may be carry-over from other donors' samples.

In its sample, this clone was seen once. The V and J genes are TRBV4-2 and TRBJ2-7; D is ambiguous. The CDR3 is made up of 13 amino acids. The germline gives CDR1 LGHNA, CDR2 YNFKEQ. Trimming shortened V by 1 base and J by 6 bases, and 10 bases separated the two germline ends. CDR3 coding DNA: TGTGCCAGCAGCCAAGTCGGATCAGGCGAGCAGTACTTC. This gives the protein CASSQVGSGEQYF.

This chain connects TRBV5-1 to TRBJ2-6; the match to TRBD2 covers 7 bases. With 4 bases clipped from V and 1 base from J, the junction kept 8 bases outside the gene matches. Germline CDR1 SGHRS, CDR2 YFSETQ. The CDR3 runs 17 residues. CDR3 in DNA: TGCGCCAGCAGCCCGATTGGGGGGGAGTCTGGGGCCAACGTCCTGACTTTC. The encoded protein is CASSPIGGESGANVLTF. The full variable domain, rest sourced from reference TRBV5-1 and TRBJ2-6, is KAGVTQTPRYLIKTRGQQVTLSCSPISGHRSVSWYQQTPGQGLQFLFEYFSETQRNKGNFPGRFSGRQFSNSRSEMNVSTLELGDSALYLCASSPIGGESGANVLTFGAGSRLTVL.